This is a list of T cell receptor beta chains from one sample in a study of OX40 agonist ivuxolimab in advanced cancers. Profiled with immunoSEQ multiplex PCR; TCRdb holds only in-frame clones, not every one. The profile shows 60,000 to 75,000 clones, around 90% of them singletons. The sample consisted of CD4+ or CD8+ T cells sorted from blood, taken in a trial of the OX40 agonist ivuxolimab. These receptors all stem from an adult with an advanced solid tumor such as melanoma, head and neck, liver or kidney cancer. CDR3s include the opening cysteine and the closing phenylalanine or tryptophan. D genes are given only for firm matches. Not all rows give a size; the values are once, few, many and, for expanded clones, a class.

cdr3_nt	cdr3_aa	j_call	d_call	clone_size	v_call
TGCAGCGCATGTGGGGCTCGGGACACTGAAGCTTTCTTT	CSACGARDTEAFF	TRBJ1-1	.	.	TRBV29-1
TGCGCCAGCAGCCGTAGGAGTGCCAACATGAACACTGAAGCTTTCTTT	CASSRRSANMNTEAFF	TRBJ1-1	.	.	TRBV4-1
TGTGCCAGCAGCAGGGGACAGGGGTATGAAAAACTGTTTTTT	CASSRGQGYEKLFF	TRBJ1-4	TRBD1	.	TRBV11-2
TGTGCCATCAGTGAGTGGGATAGAGGGACTGAAGCTTTCTTT	CAISEWDRGTEAFF	TRBJ1-1	.	.	TRBV10-3
TGTGCCAGTACGGACAGGTATAGCAATCAGCCCCAGCATTTT	CASTDRYSNQPQHF	TRBJ1-5	TRBD1	.	TRBV19
TGTGCCAGCAGCTTATTCAGGGGAGGAGGCACAGATACGCAGTATTTT	CASSLFRGGGTDTQYF	TRBJ2-3	.	.	TRBV11-1
TGTGCCAGCAGCTGGACTAGCGTCGGCTACAATGAGCAGTTCTTC	CASSWTSVGYNEQFF	TRBJ2-1	TRBD2	.	TRBV5-6
TGCGCCAGCAGTCCTAGGGGCGATCCCGGGCAAGGGTGGCCCATATATTTT	CASSPRGDPGQGWPIYF	TRBJ1-3	.	.	TRBV5-1
TGTGCCAGCGCACGACAGCTTCTTAATGAAAAACTGTTTTTT	CASARQLLNEKLFF	TRBJ1-4	.	few	TRBV6-5
TGTGCCAGCGGGGGGGATAAGCACACTGAAGCTTTCTTT	CASGGDKHTEAFF	TRBJ1-1	.	.	TRBV6-5
TGTGCCAGCAGAGTAGCGGGAGGGCCGTCCTACGAGCAGTACTTC	CASRVAGGPSYEQYF	TRBJ2-7	TRBD2	.	TRBV7-9
TGCGCCAGCAGCCAAGATACAGCGGGAGGGTACCGCACAGATACGCAGTATTTT	CASSQDTAGGYRTDTQYF	TRBJ2-3	TRBD2	.	TRBV4-1
TGCAGCGTCAAGAAGGGGACTAGCAGGCCAGATACGCAGTATTTT	CSVKKGTSRPDTQYF	TRBJ2-3	TRBD2	.	TRBV29-1
TGTGCCAGCAGCCAGGACAGCTACTATGGCTACACCTTC	CASSQDSYYGYTF	TRBJ1-2	.	.	TRBV5-5
TGTGCCAGCAGCGCGAGAAGACAGGGTGGAGGCTACACCTTC	CASSARRQGGGYTF	TRBJ1-2	TRBD1	.	TRBV9
TGTGCCAGTAGTATGGGGGGATTTGGTTCTCGTGAAAAACTGTTTTTT	CASSMGGFGSREKLFF	TRBJ1-4	.	.	TRBV19
TGTGCCAGCGGCGACCACTCCATGACAGATGGCTACACCTTC	CASGDHSMTDGYTF	TRBJ1-2	.	.	TRBV6-6
TGCGCCAGCAGCCAAGTCGGGTCTAGCGGGAGCCATGAGCAGTTCTTC	CASSQVGSSGSHEQFF	TRBJ2-1	TRBD2	.	TRBV4-3
TGTGCCAGCAGCTTAGACAGGGGATACATTCAGTACTTC	CASSLDRGYIQYF	TRBJ2-4	.	once	TRBV11-2
TGCGCCAGCAGCCCCTCGACATTCTCGAGAACCGGGGAGCTGTTTTTT	CASSPSTFSRTGELFF	TRBJ2-2	.	.	TRBV5-1
TGTGCCAGCAGCTCTTCTAGCTCCCCCTACAATGAGCAGTTCTTC	CASSSSSSPYNEQFF	TRBJ2-1	.	.	TRBV11-2
TGTGCCAGCAGCGACAAACCCGCAAGCTGGACTGAAGCTTTCTTT	CASSDKPASWTEAFF	TRBJ1-1	.	once	TRBV7-3
TGTGCCAGCTCACCTTTGTCCAGCTTGACAGATACGCAGTATTTT	CASSPLSSLTDTQYF	TRBJ2-3	.	.	TRBV18
TGTGCCACCAGCAGAGATGGCAGACCATTCATTGCAACTAATGAAAAACTGTTTTTT	CATSRDGRPFIATNEKLFF	TRBJ1-4	.	.	TRBV15
TGTGCCAGCAGCGCGTCGGGAATGTCCCACTATGGCTACACCTTC	CASSASGMSHYGYTF	TRBJ1-2	.	.	TRBV11-1